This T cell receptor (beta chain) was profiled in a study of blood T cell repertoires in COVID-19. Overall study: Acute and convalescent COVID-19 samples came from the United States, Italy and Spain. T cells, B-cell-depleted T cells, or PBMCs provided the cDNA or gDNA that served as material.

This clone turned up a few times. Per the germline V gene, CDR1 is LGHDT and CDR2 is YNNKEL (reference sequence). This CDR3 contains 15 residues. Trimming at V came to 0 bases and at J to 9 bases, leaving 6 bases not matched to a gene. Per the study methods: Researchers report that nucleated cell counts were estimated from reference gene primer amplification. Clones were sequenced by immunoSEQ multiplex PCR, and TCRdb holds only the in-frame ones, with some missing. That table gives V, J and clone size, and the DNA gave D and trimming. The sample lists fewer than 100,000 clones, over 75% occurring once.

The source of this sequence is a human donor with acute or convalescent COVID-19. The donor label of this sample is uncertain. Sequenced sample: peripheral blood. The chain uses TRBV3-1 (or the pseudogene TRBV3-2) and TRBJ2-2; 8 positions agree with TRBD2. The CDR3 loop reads CASSQEAGEDWELFF. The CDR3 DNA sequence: TGTGCCAGCAGCCAAGAAGCGGGGGAGGACTGGGAGCTGTTTTTT.